One and the same sample provided the 30 T cell receptor beta chains below, sequenced in a study of OX40 agonist ivuxolimab in advanced cancers. Here immunoSEQ multiplex PCR was the method, and the copy in TCRdb shows in-frame clones only, minus some. The profile shows tens of thousands of clones, approximately 90% of them singletons. Specimen: CD4+ or CD8+ T cells sorted from blood, collected in a trial of the OX40 agonist ivuxolimab. Receptors originate from an adult with an advanced solid tumor such as melanoma, head and neck, liver or kidney cancer.

CDR3: CASSYGLGLYNEQFF. The CDR3 DNA is TGTGCCAGCAGTTACGGACTAGGACTATACAATGAGCAGTTCTTC. The chain couples TRBV6-5 to TRBJ2-1, with TRBD2 matching over 7 bases. Germline V lookup: CDR1 MNHEY, CDR2 SVGAGI. This CDR3 spans 15 amino acids. V was clipped by 2 bases and J by 4 bases; unmatched bases: 5.

The chain employs TRBV11-2 and TRBJ2-7; 7 bases line up with TRBD1. Losses at the gene ends were 5 bases for V and 2 bases for J; bases not matched to a gene: 3. Germline V gives CDR1 SGHAT, CDR2 FQNNGV. This CDR3 is 13 amino acids long. DNA of the CDR3: TGTGCCAGCAGCCGGGACAGCCCCTACGAGCAGTACTTC. Translation: CASSRDSPYEQYF.

The chain recombines TRBV5-1 with TRBJ2-3, with D maybe TRBD1 (6 bases). The CDR3 has 15 amino acids. V was cut by 0 bases and J by 2 bases, with 10 bases left in between. Germline loops: CDR1 SGHRS, CDR2 YFSETQ. CDR3 bases: TGCGCCAGCAGCTTGGGAGGGGGAGTCACAGATACGCAGTATTTT. Amino acids: CASSLGGGVTDTQYF.

This chain joins TRBV19 and TRBJ1-1; 12 nucleotides agree with TRBD1. The germline V gene has CDR1 LNHDA and CDR2 SQIVND (reference sequence). V was clipped by 1 base and J by 5 bases; unmatched bases: 8. The CDR3 length is 17 residues. For the CDR3, the DNA is TGTGCCAGTAGTATAGCGAGGGACAGGGGGCTGGAAACTGAAGCTTTCTTT. The encoded protein is CASSIARDRGLETEAFF.

The J gene is TRBJ2-3, the V gene TRBV2; TRBD2 matches at 15 bases. Germline V gives CDR1 SNHLY, CDR2 FYNNEI. V shed 6 bases and J 1 base; nucleotides not matched to a gene: 8. This CDR3 comprises 18 residues. The CDR3 sequence is CASRDGLAGGPGTDTQYF. The CDR3 DNA sequence: TGTGCCAGCAGGGATGGACTAGCGGGGGGGCCGGGCACAGATACGCAGTATTTT.

The chain links TRBV30 to TRBJ2-7; the D gene is possibly TRBD1 (6 bases). The CDR3 contains 13 residues. V lost 0 bases to trimming and J lost 6 bases, with 12 bases between them. Germline V gene sequence: CDR1 GTSNPN, CDR2 SVGIG (reference sequence). In nucleotides, the CDR3 is TGTGCCTGGAGTGTCCTACAGGGTCGCGAGCAGTACTTC. It is translated as CAWSVLQGREQYF.

The genes are TRBV9 and TRBJ2-3; no reliable D call. Per the germline V gene, CDR1 is SGDLS and CDR2 is YYNGEE. The CDR3 sequence is 12 residues long. V was cut by 3 bases and J by 6 bases, with 8 bases left in between. The CDR3 sequence: CASSAVFDTQYF. CDR3 DNA: TGTGCCAGCAGCGCCGTCTTTGATACGCAGTATTTT.

V usage is TRBV27 and J usage is TRBJ1-2; D may be TRBD1 (5 bases). Germline V CDR1 and CDR2: MNHEY, SMNVEV (reference sequence). CDR3 length: 14 residues. Trimming took off 2 bases at V and 6 bases at J, with 13 bases between the two ends. The DNA of the CDR3 is TGTGCCAGCAGTTTAGGGGACGGAGCGGATGGCTACACCTTC. Protein sequence: CASSLGDGADGYTF.

V and J are TRBV6-1 and TRBJ1-5, with D tentatively TRBD1 (6 bases). From germline, CDR1 is MNHNS and CDR2 SASEGT. There are 14 residues in the CDR3. V shed 6 bases and J shed 3 bases, with 12 bases lying between them. The CDR3 DNA reads as TGTGCCAGCAGACAGGGTTGGGCCAATCAGCCCCAGCATTTT. Amino acid sequence: CASRQGWANQPQHF.

The gene calls are TRBV11-1 and TRBJ1-2; no firm D call. The CDR3 runs to 13 residues. The germline V and J ends were trimmed by 2 bases and 2 bases, with 6 bases remaining between them. CDR1 and CDR2 (germline): SGHAT, FQDESV (reference sequence). The CDR3 DNA reads as TGTGCCAGCAGCTTAAATACAAACTATGGCTACACCTTC. Translation: CASSLNTNYGYTF.

The genes are TRBV7-9 and TRBJ2-1; 7 bases line up with TRBD1. The CDR3 runs 15 residues. The junction had 7 bases not matched to a gene; V was cut back by 5 bases and J by 3 bases. Germline V gene sequence: CDR1 SEHNR, CDR2 FQNEAQ (reference sequence). The CDR3 here is CASSTPGQIYNEQFF. In nucleotides, the CDR3 is TGTGCCAGCAGCACACCGGGACAGATCTACAATGAGCAGTTCTTC.

The chain is built from TRBV7-8 and TRBJ2-5, with 8 bases matching TRBD2. The germline CDR1 and CDR2 sequences are SGHVS and FQNEAQ. V lost 3 bases, J lost 5 bases, and 8 bases stayed unmatched. There are 15 residues in the CDR3. The CDR3 DNA is TGTGCCAGCAGCTTGGGGCGGGGGGCCTGGGAGACCCAGTACTTC. As protein: CASSLGRGAWETQYF.

The rearrangement joins TRBV7-8 to TRBJ2-1; possibly TRBD1 for D (6 bases). This CDR3 is 15 amino acids long. V gave up 2 bases and J gave up 6 bases, with 14 bases separating them. Germline V gene data show CDR1 as SGHVS and CDR2 as FQNEAQ. DNA for the CDR3: TGTGCCAGCAGCTTATGGCAGGGGACCCTCAATGAGCAGTTCTTC. Translation gives CASSLWQGTLNEQFF.

The rearrangement uses TRBV6-5 and TRBJ2-2, with D possibly being TRBD1 (5 bases). Germline V lookup: CDR1 MNHEY, CDR2 SVGAGI. CDR3 length: 13 residues. V was cut by 6 bases and J by 4 bases, with 9 bases left in between. This CDR3 is CASSLQGTGELFF. DNA for the CDR3: TGTGCCAGCAGCCTCCAGGGCACCGGGGAGCTGTTTTTT.

The V and J genes are TRBV9 and TRBJ2-7; 11 bases are a match to TRBD2. Germline-derived CDR1 and CDR2 are SGDLS and YYNGEE. The CDR3 extends over 14 amino acids. V shed 4 bases, J shed 2 bases, and the junction held 2 bases outside the gene matches. CDR3 sequence (DNA): TGTGCCAGCAGCTTTAGCGGGGGGGCCTACGAGCAGTACTTC. Encoded protein: CASSFSGGAYEQYF.

The chain uses TRBV27 and TRBJ2-1, with 11 bases lining up with TRBD2. The junction had 7 bases not matched to a gene; V was cut back by 5 bases and J by 7 bases. CDR1 MNHEY and CDR2 SMNVEV come from the germline V gene (reference sequence). The CDR3 extends over 15 amino acids. CDR3 in amino acids: CASSDGTSGENEQFF. CDR3 sequence (DNA): TGTGCCAGCAGTGACGGGACTAGCGGTGAGAATGAGCAGTTCTTC.

This rearrangement joins TRBV19 to TRBJ1-1, with 9 bases lining up with TRBD1. Germline loops: CDR1 LNHDA, CDR2 SQIVND (reference sequence). Trimming cost V 5 bases and J 5 bases; bases outside gene matches: 9. The CDR3 runs 15 residues. The CDR3 sequence is CASSPGQGGWTEAFF. The CDR3 nucleotides are TGTGCCAGTAGTCCGGGACAGGGCGGTTGGACTGAAGCTTTCTTT.

The CDR3 here is CASSLSTGDNSPLHF. The CDR3 DNA reads as TGTGCCAGCAGTTTATCGACAGGGGATAATTCACCCCTCCACTTT. The chain uses TRBV28 and TRBJ1-6; 8 bases match TRBD1. Germline CDR1 MDHEN, CDR2 SYDVKM. Unmatched junction bases numbered 1, after V lost 1 base and J lost 5 bases. This CDR3 has 15 amino acids.

The chain combines TRBV4-1 with TRBJ2-7; TRBD1 agrees at 8 bases. The junction had 1 base not matched to a gene; V was cut back by 4 bases and J by 5 bases. Per the germline V gene, CDR1 is MGHRA and CDR2 is YSYEKL. The CDR3 contains 12 residues. The CDR3 coding sequence is TGCGCCAGCAGCCCGACAGGGGACGAGCAGTACTTC. This encodes CASSPTGDEQYF.

The V gene is TRBV2, the J gene TRBJ2-1, with TRBD2 matching over 7 bases. The CDR3 contains 14 residues. J was trimmed by 8 bases and V by 3 bases; bases with no gene match: 7. CDR1 SNHLY and CDR2 FYNNEI come from the germline V gene. The CDR3 DNA reads TGTGCCAGCAGTGAGAGGCCAAGCGGGGATGAGCAGTTCTTC. It is translated as CASSERPSGDEQFF.

This chain joins TRBV28 and TRBJ1-1; D call uncertain. V gave up 7 bases and J gave up 6 bases, with 18 bases separating them. Per the germline V gene, CDR1 is MDHEN and CDR2 is SYDVKM. The CDR3 sequence is 14 residues long. DNA for the CDR3: TGTGCCAGCACCCGGGGAGGGTTGGACTCTGAAGCTTTCTTT. Translation gives CASTRGGLDSEAFF.

The rearrangement joins TRBV6-5 to TRBJ2-3, with TRBD2 identical over 7 bases. V lost 2 bases to trimming and J lost 0 bases; unmatched junction nucleotides: 2. The CDR3 loop spans 15 amino acids. Germline assignment: CDR1 MNHEY and CDR2 SVGAGI. Here the CDR3 reads CASSYGRGSTDTQYF. CDR3 in DNA: TGTGCCAGCAGTTACGGGCGGGGGAGCACAGATACGCAGTATTTT.

The CDR3 DNA reads TGTGCCAGCAGTGACCATTACAGGGCTGGCAATCAGCCCCAGCATTTT. Translated: CASSDHYRAGNQPQHF. The chain has TRBV6-1 and TRBJ1-5; D may be TRBD1 (6 bases). Trimming left V 3 bases short and J 2 bases short, with 14 bases between. Per the germline V gene, CDR1 is MNHNS and CDR2 is SASEGT. CDR3 size: 16 residues.

The rearrangement links TRBV15 to TRBJ2-5, with TRBD2 identical over 10 bases. Looked up from germline, CDR1 is LNHNV and CDR2 is YYDKDF (reference sequence). This CDR3 spans 13 amino acids. With V trimmed by 5 bases and J by 5 bases, 2 bases remained unmatched. The CDR3 spells CATSERGGETQYF. DNA for the CDR3: TGTGCCACCAGCGAGCGGGGGGGGGAGACCCAGTACTTC.

The chain employs TRBV28 and TRBJ2-7, with D maybe TRBD2 (5 bases). The CDR3 extends over 15 amino acids. V was shortened by 5 bases and J by 7 bases, with 21 bases between the two germline ends. Germline-derived CDR1 and CDR2 are MDHEN and SYDVKM. The CDR3 region has the DNA TGTGCCAGCAGTCCATTGCTTGGGAGTGGATTAGAGCAGTACTTC. It specifies CASSPLLGSGLEQYF.

This chain links TRBV2 with TRBJ1-6, with a weak D call TRBD1 (5 bases). The germline CDR1 and CDR2 sequences are SNHLY and FYNNEI. Trimming took 10 bases from V and 0 from J, leaving 13 bases between them. The CDR3 length is 15 residues. The CDR3 region has the DNA TGTGCCAATAAACAGGAGAGCTCCTATAATTCACCCCTCCACTTT. Amino acids: CANKQESSYNSPLHF. Combining the CDR3 with reference TRBV2 and TRBJ1-6 gives the whole variable domain EPEVTQTPSHQVTQMGQEVILRCVPISNHLYFYWYRQILGQKVEFLVSFYNNEISEKSEIFDDQFSVERPDGSNFTLKIRSTKLEDSAMYFCANKQESSYNSPLHFGNGTRLTVT.

V gene TRBV9 combines with J gene TRBJ1-1; possibly TRBD1 for D (5 bases). The germline gives CDR1 SGDLS, CDR2 YYNGEE. The V and J ends lost 2 bases and 1 base respectively, with 9 bases between them. The CDR3 totals 14 residues. CDR3: CASSVETGNTEAFF. The CDR3 DNA follows: TGTGCCAGCAGCGTTGAAACAGGGAACACTGAAGCTTTCTTT.

As concerns this clone: In the same sample, other DNA sequences code for this CDR3. V and J are TRBV6-1 and TRBJ2-7; a possible D gene is TRBD2 (6 bases). V was pared by 6 bases and J by 6 bases, with 12 bases between. CDR3 length: 12 residues. Germline V gene sequence: CDR1 MNHNS, CDR2 SASEGT. The CDR3 reads CASRDGAGEQYF. The CDR3 region has the DNA TGTGCCAGCAGGGACGGAGCGGGCGAGCAGTACTTC.

This clone was observed a single time. The rearrangement links TRBV15 to TRBJ1-4; the match to TRBD1 covers 8 bases. The CDR3 extends over 15 amino acids. Looked up from germline, CDR1 is LNHNV and CDR2 is YYDKDF (reference sequence). V dropped 5 bases and J dropped 5; count of bases not matched to a gene: 7. DNA of the CDR3: TGTGCCACCAGCGAATACAGGGGGTTGAATGAAAAACTGTTTTTT. As protein: CATSEYRGLNEKLFF.

V gene TRBV4-1 combines with J gene TRBJ2-5; D remains unclear. Germline V CDR1 and CDR2: MGHRA, YSYEKL. Trimming took 1 base from V and 1 from J, leaving 10 bases between them. This CDR3 has 15 amino acids. CDR3 sequence reads: CASSQVTSVQETQYF. In DNA, the CDR3 is TGCGCCAGCAGCCAAGTGACGTCAGTCCAAGAGACCCAGTACTTC.